This is a list of T cell receptor beta chains from one sample in a study of T cells after yellow fever vaccination. MiXCR, applied by TCRdb to the 5' RACE reads, yields one record per CDR3 protein. This sample has about 340,000 distinct CDR3 sequences, with 8.7% found just once. The specimen was PBMCs, collected on the day of the first yellow fever vaccination. Receptors were obtained from a man younger than 35 who received the YFV17D yellow fever vaccine. Each CDR3 is given with its conserved first and last residue. Fields, in order: clone size, J gene, V gene, D gene, CDR3 length, CDR3 protein, CDR3 DNA. D genes are given only for firm matches. The size field is filled for only some rows; it gives once, few, many or a size class.

abundance: few; j_gene: TRBJ2-1; v_gene: TRBV24-1; d_gene: -; len: 12; CDR3aa: CATSDLREEQFF; CDR3nt: TGTGCCACCAGTGATTTGCGGGAGGAGCAGTTCTTC
abundance: -; j_gene: TRBJ2-1; v_gene: TRBV7-3; d_gene: -; len: 15; CDR3aa: CASSFTRGDPGEQFF; CDR3nt: TGTGCCAGCAGCTTCACCAGGGGCGACCCAGGGGAGCAGTTCTTC
abundance: few; j_gene: TRBJ1-1; v_gene: TRBV5-1; d_gene: -; len: 14; CDR3aa: CASSIQLQNTEAFF; CDR3nt: TGCGCCAGCAGCATACAGCTACAGAACACTGAAGCTTTCTTT
abundance: few; j_gene: TRBJ2-7; v_gene: TRBV3-1; d_gene: TRBD1; len: 14; CDR3aa: CASSPGGQAYEQYF; CDR3nt: TGTGCCAGCAGCCCTGGGGGACAGGCATACGAGCAGTACTTC
abundance: -; j_gene: TRBJ2-3; v_gene: TRBV4-1; d_gene: -; len: 12; CDR3aa: CASSQELNTQYF; CDR3nt: TGCGCCAGCAGCCAAGAACTGAATACGCAGTATTTT
abundance: -; j_gene: TRBJ1-1; v_gene: TRBV12-3/TRBV12-4; d_gene: TRBD1; len: 17; CDR3aa: CASSRGTGASMNTEAFF; CDR3nt: TGTGCCAGCAGCCGGGGAACAGGGGCTTCTATGAACACTGAAGCTTTCTTT
abundance: -; j_gene: TRBJ2-3; v_gene: TRBV30; d_gene: -; len: 18; CDR3aa: CAWSITRGPIRGTDTQYF; CDR3nt: TGTGCCTGGAGTATAACGCGGGGGCCCATAAGAGGCACAGATACGCAGTATTTT
abundance: few; j_gene: TRBJ2-7; v_gene: TRBV5-1; d_gene: TRBD1; len: 17; CDR3aa: CASSLKGWTGPTYEQYF; CDR3nt: TGCGCCAGCAGCTTGAAAGGCTGGACAGGGCCCACCTACGAGCAGTACTTC
abundance: -; j_gene: TRBJ2-4; v_gene: TRBV6-2/TRBV6-3; d_gene: -; len: 15; CDR3aa: CASSYQGRAENIQYF; CDR3nt: TGTGCCAGCAGTTACCAGGGCAGAGCCGAAAACATTCAGTACTTC
abundance: -; j_gene: TRBJ2-7; v_gene: TRBV7-2; d_gene: -; len: 15; CDR3aa: CASSFWGSPSYEQYF; CDR3nt: TGTGCCAGCAGCTTCTGGGGTTCCCCTTCCTACGAGCAGTACTTC
abundance: -; j_gene: TRBJ2-2; v_gene: TRBV20-1; d_gene: -; len: 12; CDR3aa: CSASDLNGELFF; CDR3nt: TGCAGTGCCTCCGACCTTAACGGGGAGCTGTTTTTT